The clone carrying this TCR beta chain was recorded once. The CDR3 spans 14 residues. With 0 bases removed from V and 0 bases from J, the gap between germline ends came to 6 bases. Germline assignment: CDR1 MNHEY and CDR2 SVGAGI. Participant age was roughly 18 to 90 years, and participants resided in roughly 25 US areas. TCRdb keeps only in-frame clones here, not all; method: immunoSEQ multiplex PCR. The table records some 330,000 clones, 80% to 90% of them present only once. The data derive from a study of blood T cell repertoires in COVID-19. The overall study: There were acute and convalescent COVID-19 samples, and they came from the United States, Italy and Spain.

The V and J genes are TRBV6-5 and TRBJ2-7; no clear D. The receptor was derived from a man between 25 and 39 years old who had recovered from COVID-19. Sequences were obtained from PBMCs or T cells enriched from blood (not recorded which). The chain's CDR3 is CASSYSRSSYEQYF. CDR3 coding DNA: TGTGCCAGCAGTTACTCGAGGAGCTCCTACGAGCAGTACTTC.